Presented here are 27 T cell receptor beta chains from one specimen sequenced in a study of T-cell reconstitution after alpha-beta-depleted transplantation in children. As it was prepared, the TCRbeta library received unique molecular identifiers. Using its own MiXCR run on the PCR reads, TCRdb lists one record per CDR3 protein. In the table there are some 550,000 distinct CDR3 sequences, 23% of which are singletons. The material was PBMCs, mostly from graft donor cells, obtained 360 days after TCRalphabeta/CD19-depleted stem cell transplant. Receptors originate from a boy under two years old who had a stem cell transplant for acute myeloid leukemia, so the T cells may come from the graft donor.

This clonotype has more than one count but fewer than ten. The genes are TRBV20-1 and TRBJ2-1; D unclear. The ends were cut back, 2 bases at V and 0 bases at J, with 11 bases in the middle. CDR1 is DFQATT and CDR2 is SNEGSKA in the germline V gene (reference sequence). This CDR3 is 15 amino acids long. For the CDR3, the DNA is TGCAGTGCTAGAATCCGGGTCAGCTCCTACAATGAGCAGTTCTTC. Protein sequence: CSARIRVSSYNEQFF.

This clonotype was seen only a few times. The chain uses TRBV20-1 and TRBJ2-1; D uncertain. This CDR3 comprises 13 residues. Germline assignment: CDR1 DFQATT and CDR2 SNEGSKA (reference sequence). The V end lost 0 bases, the J end lost 6 bases, and 9 bases lay between the germline ends. CDR3 sequence (DNA): TGCAGTGCTAGAGATCTGGTCCCCAATGAGCAGTTCTTC. This sequence encodes CSARDLVPNEQFF.

The J gene is TRBJ2-5, the V gene TRBV12-3 or TRBV12-4, with D hard to call. V lost 3 bases and J 2 bases, leaving 7 bases between the germline ends. This CDR3 spans 13 amino acids. Here the CDR3 DNA reads TGTGCCAGCAGTTTCTTAGGGCAAGAGACCCAGTACTTC. Its translation is CASSFLGQETQYF.

V gene TRBV20-1 combines with J gene TRBJ2-7; 11 bases fit TRBD2. Germline V gene data show CDR1 as DFQATT and CDR2 as SNEGSKA (reference sequence). V was clipped by 0 bases and J by 0 bases; unmatched bases: 4. The CDR3 runs 16 residues. The CDR3 DNA sequence: TGCAGTGCTAGAGATGTAGCGGGGGGGGGCTCCTACGAGCAGTACTTC. Translation: CSARDVAGGGSYEQYF.

The V gene is TRBV7-8, the J gene TRBJ1-5, with 7 bases that match TRBD1. The V gene end was trimmed by 4 bases and the J gene end by 0 bases; junction bases not matched to a gene: 12. The CDR3 loop spans 18 amino acids. Germline assignment: CDR1 SGHVS and CDR2 FQNEAQ. The CDR3, as DNA: TGTGCCAGCAGCTCAGCAACCCACAGGGGCTATAGCAATCAGCCCCAGCATTTT. This codes for CASSSATHRGYSNQPQHF.

This clonotype has a handful of counts. The chain employs TRBV7-9 and TRBJ2-7; D might be TRBD1 or TRBD2, each matching 6 bases. The germline gives CDR1 SEHNR, CDR2 FQNEAQ (reference sequence). Trimming removed 5 bases from V and 4 bases from J, with 12 bases in between. There are 13 residues in the CDR3. CDR3 region: CASSGGTPYEQYV. The CDR3 DNA sequence: TGTGCCAGCAGCGGCGGGACACCTTACGAGCAGTACGTC.

The chain combines TRBV20-1 with TRBJ1-2; D unresolved. The CDR3 sequence is 12 residues long. CDR1 DFQATT and CDR2 SNEGSKA come from the germline V gene (reference sequence). With 3 bases removed from V and 0 bases from J, the gap between germline ends came to 5 bases. The DNA of the CDR3 is TGCAGTGCTAGCCCCCCTAACTATGGCTACACCTTC. Translation: CSASPPNYGYTF.

In its sample, this clonotype was seen a few times. This chain joins TRBV10-3 and TRBJ1-1, with D uncertain. The CDR3 length is 14 residues. Germline V gene data show CDR1 as ENHRY and CDR2 as SYGVKD. Trimming stripped 0 bases from V and 0 bases from J, with 5 bases between. In DNA form, the CDR3 reads TGTGCCATCAGTGAGTCGATGGTGAACACTGAAGCTTTCTTT. Translated: CAISESMVNTEAFF.

This rearrangement joins TRBV6-1 to TRBJ1-1; no reliable D call. V gave up 5 bases and J gave up 1 base, with 11 bases separating them. The V gene's germline CDR1 is MNHNS and CDR2 SASEGT. CDR3 size: 14 residues. CDR3 DNA sequence: TGTGCCAGCAGTCCTGACCCTAGGAACACTGAAGCTTTCTTT. It encodes CASSPDPRNTEAFF.

This clonotype came up once. CDR3 DNA sequence: TGCGCCAGCGGGACAGAATCTAACTATGGCTACACCTTC. Encoded protein: CASGTESNYGYTF. The chain carries TRBV4-3 and TRBJ1-2, with 7 bases lining up with TRBD1. CDR3 size: 13 residues. The germline CDR1 and CDR2 sequences are LGHNA and YSLEER. The junction had 3 bases not matched to a gene; V was cut back by 8 bases and J by 0 bases.

This clonotype came up many times. V is TRBV7-9 and J is TRBJ2-1; 7 nucleotides match TRBD2. V was clipped by 4 bases and J by 5 bases; unmatched bases: 11. Germline-derived CDR1 and CDR2 are SEHNR and FQNEAQ (reference sequence). The CDR3 contains 16 residues. In nucleotides, the CDR3 is TGTGCCAGCAGCTCCTTCCGGGACTATTCCGACAATGAGCAGTTCTTC. Translation gives CASSSFRDYSDNEQFF.

On this clonotype itself: Since no conserved phenylalanine or tryptophan closes the CDR3, a read error is the likely cause. No DNA is shown, since the ends of the CDR3 on it are uncertain; the CDR3 is the one TCRdb lists. This chain uses TRBV28 with TRBJ2-1; the table's D call, TRBD2, was not checked against the DNA. The CDR3 spans 13 residues, counting both ends. CDR1 is MDHEN, CDR2 SYDVKM, per germline. CDR3: CASRHEPGTREAI.

This chain links TRBV6-2 or TRBV6-3 with TRBJ2-1, with D possibly matching TRBD1 (6 bases). The CDR3 length is 14 residues. Trimming took off 5 bases at V and 5 bases at J, with 13 bases between the two ends. Germline V gene sequence: CDR1 MNHEY, CDR2 SVGEGT. DNA of the CDR3: TGTGCCAGCAGTCCAAGCCGGACAGACAATGAGCAGTTCTTC. It codes for CASSPSRTDNEQFF.

This clonotype was observed a handful of times. J is TRBJ2-2 and V is TRBV13, with D unclear. Per germline, CDR1 PRHDT and CDR2 FYEKMQ (reference sequence). Trimming took off 4 bases at V and 3 bases at J, with 15 bases between the two ends. The CDR3 is 16 residues long. CDR3 in amino acids: CASSSLGRDDTGELFF. The DNA for the CDR3 is TGTGCCAGCAGCTCCCTGGGAAGGGATGACACCGGGGAGCTGTTTTTT.

This clonotype was observed many times. The DNA for the CDR3 is TGCAGTGCTAGTGGCGGGGGGCCGGATGAGCAGTTCTTC. Amino acid sequence: CSASGGGPDEQFF. The chain carries TRBV20-1 and TRBJ2-1, with 8 bases that match TRBD2. The CDR3 consists of 13 residues. V lost 3 bases, J lost 8 bases, and 6 bases stayed unmatched. Germline values: CDR1 DFQATT, CDR2 SNEGSKA (reference sequence).

The chain has TRBV2 and TRBJ2-7, with TRBD1 as a possible D gene (5 bases). The ends were cut back, 3 bases at V and 4 bases at J, with 7 bases in the middle. Germline V lookup: CDR1 SNHLY, CDR2 FYNNEI. This CDR3 contains 12 residues. CDR3: CASSDQGYEQYV. CDR3 sequence (DNA): TGTGCCAGCAGTGACCAGGGTTACGAGCAGTACGTC.

This clonotype was seen only a few times. V is TRBV12-3 or TRBV12-4 and J is TRBJ2-3; D possibly corresponds to TRBD2 (5 bases). The CDR3 consists of 13 residues. Trimming stripped 5 bases from V and 6 bases from J, with 12 bases between. As DNA, the CDR3 is TGTGCCAGCAGTCCACAAACGGGGGATACGCAGTATTTT. As protein: CASSPQTGDTQYF.

This clonotype turned up a few times. V usage is TRBV28 and J usage is TRBJ1-6; tentatively, D is TRBD1 (5 bases). Germline CDR1 MDHEN, CDR2 SYDVKM. The CDR3 contains 17 residues. Trimming pared 8 bases from V and 4 bases from J, leaving 21 bases between. Written as DNA, the CDR3 is TGTGCCAGCGGGCCCCCTTCCAGGGCTTTGTATAATTCACCCCTCCACTTT. This sequence encodes CASGPPSRALYNSPLHF.

This clonotype was found many times. This chain joins TRBV5-1 and TRBJ1-1; D gene ambiguous. The CDR3 has 14 amino acids. Germline assignment: CDR1 SGHRS and CDR2 YFSETQ. Trimming pared 3 bases from V and 1 base from J, leaving 10 bases between. Here the CDR3 DNA reads TGCGCCAGCAGCTACGCACAGAGGAACACTGAAGCTTTCTTT. Translating gives CASSYAQRNTEAFF.

V and J are TRBV20-1 and TRBJ2-5, with TRBD1 identical over 9 bases. Germline values: CDR1 DFQATT, CDR2 SNEGSKA (reference sequence). Trimming took 0 bases from V and 5 from J; bases not matched to a gene: 4. The CDR3 covers 14 residues. The CDR3 DNA is TGCAGTGCTAGAGATGGACAGGGGCGGGAGACCCAGTACTTC. This encodes CSARDGQGRETQYF.

The chain has TRBV18 and TRBJ2-1; no reliable D call. CDR1 KGHSH and CDR2 LQKENI come from the germline V gene. The CDR3 covers 17 residues. V lost 1 base to trimming and J lost 4 bases, with 17 bases between them. This CDR3 reads CASSPRSISRNYNEQFF. The CDR3, as DNA: TGTGCCAGCTCACCACGAAGCATAAGTAGGAATTACAATGAGCAGTTCTTC.

This clonotype was seen many times. The chain is built from TRBV9 and TRBJ2-3, with 11 bases aligning to TRBD2. V was clipped by 0 bases and J by 6 bases; unmatched bases: 9. Per the germline V gene, CDR1 is SGDLS and CDR2 is YYNGEE. This CDR3 has 17 residues. The CDR3 loop reads CASSVEASGGYLDTQYF. CDR3 nucleotides: TGTGCCAGCAGCGTAGAGGCTAGCGGGGGGTATTTGGATACGCAGTATTTT.

The rearrangement joins TRBV7-2 to TRBJ2-7; D ambiguous. There are 13 residues in the CDR3. Deletions cut 1 base from V and 7 bases from J, with 11 bases between. Germline V lookup: CDR1 SGHTA, CDR2 FQGNSA. CDR3 sequence (DNA): TGTGCCAGCAGCTTAGGGCCTCTCCTAGAGCAGTACGTC. Translated: CASSLGPLLEQYV.

This clonotype was seen only once. The chain employs TRBV15 and TRBJ1-6, with D unclear. Per germline, CDR1 LNHNV and CDR2 YYDKDF (reference sequence). Trimming took 3 bases from V and 4 from J, leaving 16 bases between them. This CDR3 has 17 residues. The CDR3 here is CATSRAGGQPYNSPLHF. In DNA form, the CDR3 reads TGTGCCACCAGCAGGGCAGGAGGGCAACCTTATAATTCACCCCTCCACTTT.

This clonotype was observed a few times. This rearrangement joins TRBV5-5 to TRBJ2-3; D may match TRBD1 or TRBD2 (5 bases each). The CDR3 has 16 residues. Looked up from germline, CDR1 is SGHKS and CDR2 is YYEKEE (reference sequence). Between the trimmed V and J ends, which lost 4 bases and 0 bases, there was a span of 15 bases. The chain's CDR3 is CASSGDVGVSTDTQYF. CDR3 coding DNA: TGTGCCAGCAGCGGGGACGTGGGGGTAAGCACAGATACGCAGTATTTT.

The chain combines TRBV29-1 with TRBJ2-5; no clear D. The V and J ends lost 6 bases and 4 bases respectively, with 15 bases between them. This CDR3 spans 13 amino acids. Germline V CDR1 and CDR2: SQVTM, ANQGSEA. The CDR3 coding sequence is TGCAGCGTCTTTTGGGGTCTAGGAGAGACCCAGTACTTC. It is translated as CSVFWGLGETQYF.

In its sample, this clonotype was seen many times. The genes are TRBV7-8 and TRBJ1-1; D uncertain. The germline gives CDR1 SGHVS, CDR2 FQNEAQ. Between the trimmed V and J ends, which lost 2 bases and 2 bases, there was a span of 0 bases. The CDR3 totals 11 residues. CDR3 nucleotides: TGTGCCAGCAGCTTAAACACTGAAGCTTTCTTT. Its translation: CASSLNTEAFF.